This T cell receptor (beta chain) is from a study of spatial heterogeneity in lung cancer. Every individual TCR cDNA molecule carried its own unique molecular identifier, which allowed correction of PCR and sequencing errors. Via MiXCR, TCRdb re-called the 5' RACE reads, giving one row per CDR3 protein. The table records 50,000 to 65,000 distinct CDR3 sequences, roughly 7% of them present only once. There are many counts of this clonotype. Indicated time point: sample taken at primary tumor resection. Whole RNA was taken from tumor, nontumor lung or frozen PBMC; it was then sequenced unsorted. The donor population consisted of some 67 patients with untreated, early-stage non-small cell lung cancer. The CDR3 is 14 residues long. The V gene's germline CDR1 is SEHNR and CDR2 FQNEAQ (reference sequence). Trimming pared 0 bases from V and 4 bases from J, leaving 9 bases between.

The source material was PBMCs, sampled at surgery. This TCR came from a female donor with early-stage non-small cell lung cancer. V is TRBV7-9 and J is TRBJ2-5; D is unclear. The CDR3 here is CASSLAGTGETQYF. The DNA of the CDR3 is TGTGCCAGCAGCTTAGCCGGAACTGGAGAGACCCAGTACTTC.